The count of the clone carrying this T cell receptor beta chain is one. Its antigen is currently unknown. The data originate from a study of tissue T cells after allogeneic stem cell transplantation. For the study at large: Enrolled prospectively were adult allogeneic hematopoietic cell transplant recipients whose graft-versus-host disease was steroid-refractory.

CDR1 is SNHLY and CDR2 is FYNNEI in the germline V gene. The V and J ends lost 8 bases and 7 bases respectively, with 14 bases between them. The CDR3 spans 13 residues. TCRbeta CDR3 was sequenced at survey depth with template counts. Clones were read by immunoSEQ multiplex PCR, and TCRdb kept only the in-frame ones, dropping some. The data contain tens of thousands of clones, roughly 89% of them seen just once; the ten biggest clones take up 3.5% to 4%. General study results and limits: Motif-based clustering found tissue-specific repertoire signatures shared across patients, though few clones were shared.

The sample here was blood, taken before transplantation. The rearrangement joins TRBV2 to TRBJ1-4; the D is unclear. This receptor was obtained from a woman aged 35 to 70 who later had graft-versus-host disease after an allogeneic stem cell transplant. The CDR3 here is CASLAALGEKLFF. The DNA of the CDR3 is TGTGCCAGCTTGGCCGCGTTAGGTGAAAAACTGTTTTTT.